The 21 T cell receptor beta chains below were found in one sample sequenced in a study of cytomegalovirus exposure and HLA in healthy donors (dated by TCRdb to the late 2010s). Library preparation employed the immunoSEQ multiplex PCR assay. For the multiplex PCR, a mixture combining 60 forward primers for TCR Vbeta segments and 13 reverse primers for TCR Jbeta segments was used. This immuneACCESS table, as held by TCRdb, lists in-frame sequences with V and J called but not all clones. Of the missing ones, under half trace to an unresolved V gene in checked studies; the others have no known cause. Here the sample has approximately 86,000 clones; approximately 81% occur a single time. Clones ranked in the top ten supply around 7% of the sample. Specimen: PBMCs. These TCRs come from a man aged 35-49 years in good health and CMV-seropositive.

The chain joins TRBV15 to TRBJ2-4; 7 bases agree with TRBD1. Germline V gene lookup returns CDR1 LNHNV and CDR2 YYDKDF (reference sequence). CDR3 length equals 14 residues. V lost 1 base and J lost 8; bases outside the gene matches: 5. The CDR3 region is CATSRAVQGDIQYF. For the CDR3, the DNA is TGTGCCACCAGCAGAGCGGTCCAGGGGGACATTCAGTACTTC.

This chain uses TRBV6-6 with TRBJ1-1; 7 nucleotides line up with TRBD1. The V and J ends lost 6 bases and 6 bases, in that order; junction bases with no gene match: 7. The CDR3 covers 13 residues. Germline assignment: CDR1 MNHNY and CDR2 SVGAGI (reference sequence). The CDR3 spells CASSDDRDPEAFF. DNA of the CDR3: TGTGCCAGCAGCGACGACAGGGATCCTGAAGCTTTCTTT.

Note on this clone: The same CDR3 arises from other DNA sequences in this sample as well. The chain is built from TRBV27 and TRBJ2-7, with 7 nucleotides matching TRBD2. CDR1 is MNHEY, CDR2 SMNVEV, per germline (reference sequence). The V gene end was trimmed by 5 bases and the J gene end by 3 bases; junction bases not matched to a gene: 1. CDR3 length equals 12 residues. In DNA, the CDR3 is TGTGCCAGCAGTCCGGGAGGCTACGAGCAGTACTTC. Its translation is CASSPGGYEQYF.

The rearrangement links TRBV7-6 to TRBJ2-3, with 13 bases that match TRBD2. V gave up 1 base and J gave up 7 bases; unmatched junction bases: 2. The CDR3 extends over 15 amino acids. Germline V CDR1 and CDR2: SGHVS, FNYEAQ. CDR3 in amino acids: CASSLGTSGGNTQYF. Here the CDR3 DNA reads TGTGCCAGCAGCTTAGGGACTAGCGGGGGAAATACGCAGTATTTT.

This clone was observed a few times. The chain employs TRBV4-2 and TRBJ2-1; 10 bases are shared with TRBD2. This CDR3 comprises 20 residues. CDR1 LGHNA and CDR2 YNFKEQ come from the germline V gene. Trimming took 0 bases from V and 0 from J; bases not matched to a gene: 11. As DNA, the CDR3 is TGTGCCAGCAGCCAAGAAATTGGGGTAGCGGGAGGAAGCTCCTACAATGAGCAGTTCTTC. It codes for CASSQEIGVAGGSSYNEQFF.

V gene TRBV11-2 combines with J gene TRBJ2-3; 7 positions match TRBD2. Germline assignment: CDR1 SGHAT and CDR2 FQNNGV. CDR3 length: 17 amino acids. V lost 5 bases, J lost 2 bases, and 13 bases stayed unmatched. The DNA for the CDR3 is TGTGCCAGCAGCCCTGGTCGGAGACTAGCCCCCACAGATACGCAGTATTTT. The encoded protein is CASSPGRRLAPTDTQYF.

The chain couples TRBV28 to TRBJ1-5; D is uncertain. CDR1 and CDR2 from the germline V gene are MDHEN and SYDVKM. Trimming pared 3 bases from V and 4 bases from J, leaving 10 bases between. This CDR3 is built from 14 residues. The CDR3 reads CASSFRQINQPQHF. The CDR3 nucleotides read TGTGCCAGCAGTTTCCGTCAGATAAATCAGCCCCAGCATTTT.

The chain uses TRBV5-8 and TRBJ2-3; D might be TRBD2 (5 bases). Per the germline V gene, CDR1 is SGHTS and CDR2 is YDEGEE. CDR3 length: 13 amino acids. V lost 1 base and J lost 6, with 9 bases in between. CDR3 bases: TGTGCCAGCAGCTTGTGGCGCGGGGATACGCAGTATTTT. It yields the protein CASSLWRGDTQYF.

V usage is TRBV5-1 and J usage is TRBJ1-3, with D unclear. Germline V gene sequence: CDR1 SGHRS, CDR2 YFSETQ. V gave up 3 bases and J gave up 4 bases, with 23 bases separating them. This CDR3 comprises 18 residues. The DNA of the CDR3 is TGCGCCAGCAGCTCTGGAGGGTCTCGTGCAGCGGGGGGAAACACCATATATTTT. This codes for CASSSGGSRAAGGNTIYF.

This clone was seen a single time. The chain carries TRBV5-1 and TRBJ2-7, with no clear D. Per the germline V gene, CDR1 is SGHRS and CDR2 is YFSETQ. Trimming cost V 0 bases and J 4 bases, with 11 bases left between them. This CDR3 is built from 14 residues. CDR3 DNA sequence: TGCGCCAGCAGCTTGGCCTCTGGCGGTTACGAGCAGTACTTC. Protein: CASSLASGGYEQYF.

This clone was found a few times. V is TRBV19 and J is TRBJ1-3; unclear D gene. With 2 bases removed from V and 13 bases from J, the gap between germline ends came to 15 bases. This CDR3 region has 13 residues. Germline-derived CDR1 and CDR2 are LNHDA and SQIVND (reference sequence). The CDR3 reads CASSINPSPVIYF. The CDR3 DNA follows: TGTGCCAGTAGTATAAACCCGTCTCCAGTAATATATTTT.

This clone was counted once. The chain recombines TRBV5-1 with TRBJ1-2, with 12 bases identical to TRBD1. CDR3 size: 15 residues. CDR1 and CDR2 (germline): SGHRS, YFSETQ. Losses at the gene ends were 6 bases for V and 6 bases for J; bases not matched to a gene: 9. The CDR3 coding sequence is TGCGCCAGCACCTACGGGACAGGGGGCGCGGATGGCTACACCTTC. Its protein is CASTYGTGGADGYTF.

This chain connects TRBV7-9 to TRBJ2-4; 8 nucleotides agree with TRBD1. V shed 3 bases, J shed 0 bases, and the junction held 4 bases outside the gene matches. The germline V gene has CDR1 SEHNR and CDR2 FQNEAQ (reference sequence). CDR3 length: 16 amino acids. The CDR3 DNA is TGTGCCAGCAGCTTCAAGGGACAGGTAGCCAAAAACATTCAGTACTTC. This sequence encodes CASSFKGQVAKNIQYF.

This clone was detected once. The V gene is TRBV23-1, the J gene TRBJ2-5, with 8 bases identical to TRBD1. With the DNA end fitting TRBJ2-7 better, the J assignment may be wrong. TRBV23-1 qualifies as an ORF whose function is uncertain. The CDR3 is 18 residues long. Written as DNA, the CDR3 is TGCGCCAGCAGTCACCTTGGACAGGGCCAGGTGAAGTACTACGAGCAGTACTTC. This codes for CASSHLGQGQVKYYEQYF.

This clone was observed a few times. The chain employs TRBV7-3 and TRBJ1-6, with a possible D match to TRBD1 (6 bases). CDR3 length: 14 residues. V lost 5 bases and J 5 bases, leaving 10 bases between the germline ends. Germline CDR1 reads SGHTA; CDR2 reads FQGTGA. CDR3 residues: CASSEGGDNSPLHF. The CDR3 nucleotides are TGTGCCAGCAGCGAGGGGGGGGATAATTCACCCCTCCACTTT. The full variable domain, with the rest looked up from reference TRBV7-3 and TRBJ1-6, is GAGVSQTPSNKVTEKGKYVELRCDPISGHTALYWYRQSLGQGPEFLIYFQGTGAADDSGLPNDRFFAVRPEGSVSTLKIQRTERGDSAVYLCASSEGGDNSPLHFGNGTRLTVT.

The V call is TRBV5-4, the J call TRBJ1-5, with D possibly being TRBD1 (6 bases). CDR1 SGHNT and CDR2 YYREEE come from the germline V gene (reference sequence). V was cut by 4 bases and J by 7 bases, with 18 bases left in between. This CDR3 contains 15 residues. Here the CDR3 DNA reads TGTGCCAGCAGCAACCACGGGGGGCTCGGGCAGCCCCAGCATTTT. Its protein product is CASSNHGGLGQPQHF.

J is TRBJ2-5 and V is TRBV7-9; D is unclear. V lost 1 base and J lost 0, with 6 bases in between. CDR1 and CDR2 from the germline V gene are SEHNR and FQNEAQ (reference sequence). This CDR3 is built from 14 residues. The CDR3 DNA is TGTGCCAGCAGCTTAGTTTTAAACCAAGAGACCCAGTACTTC. This encodes CASSLVLNQETQYF.

This clone was found once. V usage is TRBV30 and J usage is TRBJ1-6, with a weak D call TRBD1 (5 bases). The CDR3 consists of 13 residues. Germline V gene sequence: CDR1 GTSNPN, CDR2 SVGIG (reference sequence). CDR3: CARGTAGISPLHF. The CDR3 DNA reads as TGTGCTCGCGGGACCGCGGGGATTTCACCCCTCCACTTT. Looking up the rest from reference TRBV30 and TRBJ1-6 gives the full variable domain: SQTIHQWPATLVQPVGSPLSLECTVEGTSNPNLYWYRQAAGRGLQLLFYSVGIGQISSEVPQNLSASRPQDRQFILSSKKLLLSDSGFYLCARGTAGISPLHFGNGTRLTVT.

The chain carries TRBV25-1 and TRBJ2-2, with 10 bases lining up with TRBD2. The CDR3 is 16 residues long. In germline, CDR1 is MGHDK, CDR2 SYGVNS. V dropped 2 bases and J dropped 1; count of bases not matched to a gene: 1. This CDR3 is CASSEIAGGNTGELFF. DNA for the CDR3: TGTGCCAGCAGTGAAATAGCGGGGGGGAACACCGGGGAGCTGTTTTTT. Full variable domain (outside the CDR3, taken from reference TRBV25-1 and TRBJ2-2): EADIYQTPRYLVIGTGKKITLECSQTMGHDKMYWYQQDPGMELHLIHYSYGVNSTEKGDLSSESTVSRIRTEHFPLTLESARPSHTSQYLCASSEIAGGNTGELFFGEGSRLTVL.

This clone was recorded a few times. The chain couples TRBV7-9 to TRBJ2-6; 8 positions match TRBD1. J gave up 0 bases and V 5 bases, and 12 bases lay outside the gene matches. This CDR3 comprises 19 residues. CDR1 is SEHNR, CDR2 FQNEAQ, per germline (reference sequence). As DNA, the CDR3 is TGTGCCAGCAGCCCCCCGGCAGGACAGGGCCTCTCTGGGGCCAACGTCCTGACTTTC. Amino acids: CASSPPAGQGLSGANVLTF. Filled out from reference TRBV7-9 and TRBJ2-6, the complete variable domain reads DTGVSQNPRHKITKRGQNVTFRCDPISEHNRLYWYRQTLGQGPEFLTYFQNEAQLEKSRLLSDRFSAERPKGSFSTLEIQRTEQGDSAMYLCASSPPAGQGLSGANVLTFGAGSRLTVL.

V usage is TRBV6-1 and J usage is TRBJ2-7; TRBD1 is a possible D gene (6 bases). With 4 bases removed from V and 4 bases from J, the gap between germline ends came to 14 bases. CDR1 is MNHNS and CDR2 is SASEGT in the germline V gene. CDR3 size: 14 residues. The CDR3 DNA sequence: TGTGCCAGCAGTGTGGGTCGAACAGGGTACGAGCAGTACTTC. It specifies CASSVGRTGYEQYF.